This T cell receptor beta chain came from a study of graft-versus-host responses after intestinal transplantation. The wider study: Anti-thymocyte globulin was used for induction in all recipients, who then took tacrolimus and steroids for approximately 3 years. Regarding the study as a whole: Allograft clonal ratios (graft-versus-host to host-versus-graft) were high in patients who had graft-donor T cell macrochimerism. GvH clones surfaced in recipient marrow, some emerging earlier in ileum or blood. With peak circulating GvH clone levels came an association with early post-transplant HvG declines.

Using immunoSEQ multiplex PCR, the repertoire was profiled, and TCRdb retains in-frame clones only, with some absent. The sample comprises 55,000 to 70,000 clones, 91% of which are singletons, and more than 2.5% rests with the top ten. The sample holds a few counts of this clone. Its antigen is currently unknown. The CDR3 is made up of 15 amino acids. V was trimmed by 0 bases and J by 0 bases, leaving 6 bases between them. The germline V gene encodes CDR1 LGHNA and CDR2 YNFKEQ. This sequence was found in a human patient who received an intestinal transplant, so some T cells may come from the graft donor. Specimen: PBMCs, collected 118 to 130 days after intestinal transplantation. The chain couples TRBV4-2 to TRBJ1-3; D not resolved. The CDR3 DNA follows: TGTGCCAGCAGCCAAGAGAGGGACTCTGGAAACACCATATATTTT. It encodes CASSQERDSGNTIYF.